The following is a T cell receptor beta chain sequence with its context. Its target is unknown. TCRdb keeps only in-frame clones here, not all; method: immunoSEQ multiplex PCR. The repertoire holds about 680,000 clones, with 70% to 90% as singletons. The data originate from a study of Ad26.COV2.S vaccination and SARS-CoV-2 variants. As for the study in general: Each vaccinee took Ad26.COV2.S intramuscularly, once or twice 56 days apart. Overall study findings and caveats: Vaccine and placebo recipients had comparable breadth of non-spike TCRs.

Treatment given: about 20 received Ad26.COV2.S at low or high dose, single or two shots; about 5 received placebo; per-sample allocation not given. After the first vaccine or placebo injection, samples were drawn on day 63. Recruitment in Boston yielded a donor of adult age, 18-55 years. Germline CDR1 reads SEHNR; CDR2 reads FQNEAQ (reference sequence). V was pared by 5 bases and J by 2 bases, with 6 bases between. The CDR3 extends over 12 amino acids. This sequence joins TRBV7-9 and TRBJ1-2; no clear D. The receptor comes from a person between 18 and 60 years old who received the Ad26.COV2.S COVID-19 vaccine or a placebo. The starting material was peripheral blood, obtained in a trial of Ad26.COV2.S vaccine versus placebo. The DNA of the CDR3 is TGTGCCAGCAGCGAGGACAACTATGGCTACACCTTC. The encoded protein is CASSEDNYGYTF. Drawing the rest from reference TRBV7-9 and TRBJ1-2, the complete variable domain is DTGVSQNPRHKITKRGQNVTFRCDPISEHNRLYWYRQTLGQGPEFLTYFQNEAQLEKSRLLSDRFSAERPKGSFSTLEIQRTEQGDSAMYLCASSEDNYGYTFGSGTRLTVV.